The next 14 T cell receptor beta chains were all read from a single sample in a study of cytomegalovirus exposure and HLA in healthy donors. PCR used 60 Vbeta primers and 13 Jbeta primers. Assay used: immunoSEQ multiplex PCR; TCRdb lists only in-frame clones, some missing. Of 100,000 or so clones in the sample, around 70% were seen once. The specimen was PBMCs. These receptors came from a man aged 35-49 years in good health and CMV-seropositive.

This clone has more than one count but fewer than ten. The chain joins TRBV19 to TRBJ2-1, with 13 bases identical to TRBD2. Germline CDR1 reads LNHDA; CDR2 reads SQIVND (reference sequence). This CDR3 spans 15 amino acids. V shed 4 bases and J 7 bases; nucleotides not matched to a gene: 4. The DNA for the CDR3 is TGTGCCAGTAGTACGACTAGCGGGAGGTTTAATGAGCAGTTCTTC. This encodes CASSTTSGRFNEQFF. Together with reference TRBV19 and TRBJ2-1, the CDR3 gives the full variable domain: DGGITQSPKYLFRKEGQNVTLSCEQNLNHDAMYWYRQDPGQGLRLIYYSQIVNDFQKGDIAEGYSVSREKKESFPLTVTSAQKNPTAFYLCASSTTSGRFNEQFFGPGTRLTVL.

The rearrangement uses TRBV6-1 and TRBJ1-4, with 9 bases fitting TRBD1. Germline CDR1 MNHNS, CDR2 SASEGT. The J segment lost 8 bases and the V segment lost 6 bases, leaving 7 bases of the junction unmatched. The CDR3 totals 14 residues. This CDR3 is CASSMGQGEEKLFF. The CDR3 DNA reads TGTGCCAGCAGCATGGGACAGGGAGAGGAAAAACTGTTTTTT.

The chain carries TRBV7-8 and TRBJ1-1; 7 nucleotides match TRBD1. The CDR3 length is 17 residues. With 7 bases clipped from V and 3 bases from J, the junction kept 17 bases outside the gene matches. CDR1 is SGHVS, CDR2 FQNEAQ, per germline. The DNA for the CDR3 is TGTGCCAGCACTAAACCGCCTCGGGACAGATTCTACACTGAAGCTTTCTTT. Amino acids: CASTKPPRDRFYTEAFF. Full variable domain (remainder filled in from reference TRBV7-8 and TRBJ1-1): GAGVSQSPRYKVAKRGQDVALRCDPISGHVSLFWYQQALGQGPEFLTYFQNEAQLDKSGLPSDRFFAERPEGSVSTLKIQRTQQEDSAVYLCASTKPPRDRFYTEAFFGQGTRLTVV.

CDR3 nucleotides: TGTGCCAGCAGTGGGCGGGAGAGCACCTACAATGAGCAGTTCTTC. Its translation: CASSGRESTYNEQFF. The rearrangement links TRBV25-1 to TRBJ2-1; TRBD2 aligns across 7 bases. CDR1 is MGHDK and CDR2 is SYGVNS in the germline V gene. The CDR3 consists of 15 residues. The V segment lost 4 bases and the J segment 2 bases; nucleotides outside the gene matches: 5.

This clone came up a few times. The V and J genes are TRBV4-3 and TRBJ2-5; perhaps TRBD2 as D (6 bases). Germline CDR1 LGHNA, CDR2 YSLEER. The CDR3 consists of 13 residues. The V and J ends lost 0 bases and 9 bases respectively, with 11 bases between them. The CDR3 DNA reads as TGCGCCAGCAGCCAAGATCTCGGCGGGGCCCAGTACTTC. Translation: CASSQDLGGAQYF.

The V and J genes are TRBV9 and TRBJ2-1; TRBD2 matches at 7 bases. This CDR3 comprises 16 residues. Germline CDR1 SGDLS, CDR2 YYNGEE. Trimming at V came to 3 bases and at J to 6 bases, leaving 12 bases not matched to a gene. As DNA, the CDR3 is TGTGCCAGCAGCGACAGGTCGAGACTAGCCTCCAATGAGCAGTTCTTC. This codes for CASSDRSRLASNEQFF.

The chain is built from TRBV4-2 and TRBJ1-4; a weak D match, TRBD1 (5 bases). Trimming removed 3 bases at V and 8 bases at J, with 7 bases between. This CDR3 has 12 amino acids. The V gene's germline CDR1 is LGHNA and CDR2 YNFKEQ. The CDR3 bases are TGTGCCAGCAGCCAGGGGCAGGAAAAACTGTTTTTT. This translates into CASSQGQEKLFF.

The CDR3 loop is CAWRIGVHSPLHF. The DNA of the CDR3 is TGTGCCTGGAGGATCGGGGTTCACTCACCCCTCCACTTT. The chain employs TRBV30 and TRBJ1-6; D unresolved. The CDR3 spans 13 residues. The germline CDR1 and CDR2 sequences are GTSNPN and SVGIG (reference sequence). V was shortened by 3 bases and J by 10 bases, with 13 bases between the two germline ends.

The rearrangement links TRBV28 to TRBJ2-3, with 13 bases matching TRBD2. V was pared by 7 bases and J by 6 bases, with 19 bases of the junction left unmatched. The CDR3 contains 19 residues. Germline CDR1 reads MDHEN; CDR2 reads SYDVKM. CDR3 DNA sequence: TGTGCCAGCACCAAAACTAGCGGGAGGGGCGATCCCTCCCAGGATACGCAGTATTTT. Translation: CASTKTSGRGDPSQDTQYF. Full variable domain (missing parts from reference TRBV28 and TRBJ2-3): DVKVTQSSRYLVKRTGEKVFLECVQDMDHENMFWYRQDPGLGLRLIYFSYDVKMKEKGDIPEGYSVSREKKERFSLILESASTNQTSMYLCASTKTSGRGDPSQDTQYFGPGTRLTVL.

There are a few counts of this clone. This sequence joins TRBV7-9 and TRBJ2-5; 9 nucleotides agree with TRBD1. V gave up 5 bases and J gave up 5 bases; unmatched junction bases: 12. This CDR3 comprises 16 residues. Germline V CDR1 and CDR2: SEHNR, FQNEAQ (reference sequence). CDR3: CASSLTAGTGRETQYF. CDR3 bases: TGTGCCAGCAGCCTTACCGCCGGGACAGGGAGGGAGACCCAGTACTTC.

This clone has just one count. This chain joins TRBV6-5 and TRBJ1-2; D perhaps matches TRBD1 (5 bases). Trimming removed 2 bases from V and 3 bases from J, with 7 bases in between. CDR3 length equals 13 residues. CDR1 is MNHEY, CDR2 SVGAGI, per germline. CDR3 loop: CASSYDRYYGYTF. The CDR3 DNA reads TGTGCCAGCAGTTACGACAGATACTATGGCTACACCTTC.

The chain is built from TRBV19 and TRBJ1-1, with D tentatively TRBD1 (6 bases). Germline CDR1 LNHDA, CDR2 SQIVND (reference sequence). V shed 3 bases and J shed 11 bases, with 13 bases lying between them. The CDR3 is made up of 12 amino acids. Here the CDR3 reads CASSIDRIRAFF. Written as DNA, the CDR3 is TGTGCCAGTAGTATCGACAGGATACGGGCTTTCTTT.

The chain is built from TRBV11-2 and TRBJ2-1, with a weak D call TRBD1 (5 bases). Germline V lookup: CDR1 SGHAT, CDR2 FQNNGV. With 7 bases removed from V and 0 bases from J, the gap between germline ends came to 13 bases. The CDR3 runs to 15 residues. The CDR3, as DNA: TGTGCCAGCACCCCAGGGCTCAGCTCCTACAATGAGCAGTTCTTC. This gives the protein CASTPGLSSYNEQFF.

The chain combines TRBV6-5 with TRBJ1-5, with 7 bases matching TRBD1. CDR3 length: 14 residues. V lost 6 bases and J lost 2; bases outside the gene matches: 4. The germline gives CDR1 MNHEY, CDR2 SVGAGI. CDR3 DNA: TGTGCCAGCAGATCCGACAGGGGCAATCAGCCCCAGCATTTT. Translated, it gives CASRSDRGNQPQHF.